The sequence of this T cell receptor (beta chain) was determined in a study of T cells in Graves' hyperthyroidism and ophthalmopathy. Notes on the study in general: Median prediction lead before ophthalmopathy onset was 5 to 7.5 months with the model. Most thyroid clonotypes with frequency above 0.001 were detected in blood.

Deletions cut 6 bases from V and 1 base from J, with 14 bases between. This CDR3 has 15 amino acids. The V gene's germline CDR1 is MNHNS and CDR2 SASEGT. Over 18 months, lack of ophthalmopathy progression marked Graves' hyperthyroidism as stable. The TCR beta CDR3 regions underwent amplification using RNA transcripts as the source. First-round RT-PCR with HTBI primers amplified the TCR CDR3 region. Using its own MiXCR run on the multiplex PCR reads, TCRdb lists one record per CDR3 protein. The sample includes some 700,000 distinct CDR3 sequences, about 18% of them seen just once. This clonotype appeared many times. Its target is not known.

The TCR comes from a man aged 45-65 years with Graves' hyperthyroidism. The chain combines TRBV6-1 with TRBJ2-3; a weak D match, TRBD1 (5 bases). Sequenced input: blood. DNA for the CDR3: TGTGCCAGCAGCCCTCAGGGTGTCGGCACAGATACGCAGTATTTT. This encodes CASSPQGVGTDTQYF.